This TCR beta chain is drawn from a study of blood T cell repertoires in COVID-19. At the level of the study: T cells, B-cell-depleted T cells, or PBMCs provided the cDNA or gDNA that served as material.

The CDR3 is 16 amino acids. The germline CDR1 and CDR2 sequences are LGHNA and YSLEER. V was cut by 1 base and J by 4 bases, with 14 bases left in between. The data were produced by immunoSEQ multiplex PCR, yet TCRdb's version contains in-frame clones alone and is incomplete. The repertoire consists of around 66,000 clones, with about 80% occurring once and the leading ten covering almost 10%. Sequences were obtained from peripheral blood. This TCR was recovered from a human donor in a cohort sampled during active COVID-19. This chain joins TRBV4-3 and TRBJ2-1; possible D gene TRBD1, 6 bases. The CDR3 DNA sequence: TGCGCCAGCAGCCAAGCAATTCTGACAGGATACAATGAGCAGTTCTTC. Translating it yields CASSQAILTGYNEQFF.